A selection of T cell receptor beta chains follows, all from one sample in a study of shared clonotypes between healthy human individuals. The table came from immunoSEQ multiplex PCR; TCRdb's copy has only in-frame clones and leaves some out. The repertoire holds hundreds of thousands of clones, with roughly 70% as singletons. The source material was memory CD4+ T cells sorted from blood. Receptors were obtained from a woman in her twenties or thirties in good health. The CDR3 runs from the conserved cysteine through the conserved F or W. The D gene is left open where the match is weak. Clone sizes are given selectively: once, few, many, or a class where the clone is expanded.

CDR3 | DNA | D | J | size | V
CASTPMQHTDTQYF | TGTGCCAGCACCCCCATGCAGCACACAGATACGCAGTATTTT | . | TRBJ2-3 | few | TRBV28
CASSLGRNQPQHF | TGTGCCAGCAGCTTGGGGCGGAATCAGCCCCAGCATTTT | . | TRBJ1-5 | . | TRBV7-9
CASRLRWEQYF | TGTGCCAGCCGGCTCAGATGGGAGCAGTACTTC | . | TRBJ2-7 | . | TRBV28
CASSEPRGYRDGYTF | TGTGCCAGCAGCGAACCTCGCGGGTATAGGGATGGCTACACCTTC | . | TRBJ1-2 | . | TRBV5-5
CASSRPTYNEQFF | TGTGCCAGTAGTAGGCCCACCTACAATGAGCAGTTCTTC | . | TRBJ2-1 | . | TRBV19
CASSVRRTNTGELFF | TGTGCCAGCAGCGTTAGGAGGACGAACACCGGGGAGCTGTTTTTT | . | TRBJ2-2 | few | TRBV9
CASNRGSNSNQPQHF | TGTGCCAGTAACCGGGGCTCTAATAGCAATCAGCCCCAGCATTTT | . | TRBJ1-5 | . | TRBV19
CASSRTSGSGDEQFF | TGTGCCAGCAGCCGTACTAGCGGGAGCGGAGATGAGCAGTTCTTC | . | TRBJ2-1 | few | TRBV21-1
CSVEDRGRYGYTF | TGCAGCGTTGAAGACAGGGGACGGTATGGCTACACCTTC | . | TRBJ1-2 | many | TRBV29-1
CASSRDSITDTQYF | TGTGCCAGCAGTCGGGACTCAATCACAGATACGCAGTATTTT | . | TRBJ2-3 | few | TRBV6-1
CATQGAANTGELFF | TGCGCCACACAGGGGGCCGCAAACACCGGGGAGCTGTTTTTT | TRBD1 | TRBJ2-2 | . | TRBV5-1
CSVEHRSPAGYEQYF | TGCAGCGTTGAACATCGGTCCCCGGCGGGATACGAGCAGTACTTC | . | TRBJ2-7 | . | TRBV29-1
CASSLGFLETQYF | TGTGCCAGCAGCTTGGGGTTTTTGGAGACCCAGTACTTC | . | TRBJ2-5 | . | TRBV5-6
CASSYTEDGYTF | TGTGCCAGCAGCTACACGGAAGACGGCTACACCTTC | . | TRBJ1-2 | . | TRBV5-4
CASSLDGYEQYF | TGTGCCAGCAGCTTGGACGGGTACGAGCAGTACTTC | . | TRBJ2-7 | . | TRBV11-2
CASMGGGLGDEQFF | TGTGCCAGCATGGGGGGAGGACTTGGGGATGAGCAGTTCTTC | . | TRBJ2-1 | . | TRBV6-1
CASSSPSRTGELFF | TGTGCCAGCAGTTCCCCCAGCCGGACCGGGGAGCTGTTTTTT | . | TRBJ2-2 | few | TRBV27
CASSESGGLGYTF | TGCGCCAGCAGTGAGTCAGGAGGGCTCGGCTACACCTTC | . | TRBJ1-2 | few | TRBV10-1
CATSLQGMGQPQHF | TGTGCCACCTCGCTCCAGGGGATGGGTCAGCCCCAGCATTTT | . | TRBJ1-5 | . | TRBV15
CASRRDSATNEKLFF | TGTGCCAGCAGAAGAGATTCCGCAACTAATGAAAAACTGTTTTTT | . | TRBJ1-4 | . | TRBV5-4
CASSLDSKIEKLFF | TGCGCCAGCAGCTTGGACAGCAAGATTGAAAAACTGTTTTTT | . | TRBJ1-4 | . | TRBV5-1
CASSRSEWGDSGNTIYF | TGTGCCAGCAGCCGGAGTGAATGGGGGGACTCTGGAAACACCATATATTTT | . | TRBJ1-3 | . | TRBV28
CASSISRNTGELFF | TGTGCCAGTAGTATTTCCAGGAACACCGGGGAGCTGTTTTTT | . | TRBJ2-2 | many | TRBV19
CASSFPSGIRVGAFF | TGTGCCAGCAGTTTCCCCTCCGGGATAAGGGTTGGAGCTTTCTTT | . | TRBJ1-1 | . | TRBV27
CASSAGEYEQYF | TGCGCCAGCAGCGCAGGAGAGTACGAGCAGTACTTC | . | TRBJ2-7 | . | TRBV10-2
CAWSGAGYGYTF | TGTGCCTGGAGTGGGGCTGGCTATGGCTACACCTTC | . | TRBJ1-2 | . | TRBV30
CASSSLKLRTQYF | TGTGCCAGCAGCTCGCTCAAGCTTCGTACGCAGTATTTT | . | TRBJ2-3 | . | TRBV11-2
CASSRDRETNYGYTF | TGCGCCAGCAGCCGAGACAGAGAAACTAACTATGGCTACACCTTC | . | TRBJ1-2 | . | TRBV4-1
CASSPDLYEQYF | TGCGCCAGCAGCCCTGATCTCTACGAGCAGTACTTC | . | TRBJ2-7 | . | TRBV4-1
CASSLLTGTAAHEQYF | TGTGCCAGCAGCCTCTTGACAGGGACCGCCGCCCACGAGCAGTACTTC | TRBD1 | TRBJ2-7 | once | TRBV11-2
CAWSRSPGKLFF | TGTGCCTGGAGTAGAAGTCCAGGAAAACTGTTTTTT | . | TRBJ1-4 | . | TRBV30
CSTGKVYEQYF | TGCAGTACAGGAAAAGTTTACGAGCAGTACTTC | . | TRBJ2-7 | . | TRBV20-1
CASSPYGRGQRDLF | TGTGCCAGCAGCCCATACGGCCGGGGACAGAGGGACCTCTTC | TRBD1 | TRBJ2-1 | . | TRBV7-9
CASSRWQGVQGEQYF | TGTGCCAGCAGCAGGTGGCAGGGTGTCCAGGGCGAGCAGTACTTC | . | TRBJ2-7 | . | TRBV7-8
CARSLIGVSNQPQHF | TGTGCCAGAAGCTTGATAGGGGTTTCGAATCAGCCCCAGCATTTT | . | TRBJ1-5 | . | TRBV5-3
CASRRDGPTGELFF | TGTGCCAGCAGAAGGGATGGTCCCACCGGGGAGCTGTTTTTT | . | TRBJ2-2 | . | TRBV7-3
CASSLTGPKTQHF | TGTGCCAGCAGTTTAACGGGTCCTAAGACCCAGCATTTT | . | TRBJ1-5 | . | TRBV28
CASSQAPGLAGERSGELFF | TGCGCCAGCAGCCAAGCCCCAGGACTAGCGGGAGAACGGTCCGGGGAGCTGTTTTTT | TRBD2 | TRBJ2-2 | many | TRBV4-1
CSASRGDGYTF | TGCAGTGCTTCCCGGGGGGATGGCTACACCTTC | . | TRBJ1-2 | many | TRBV20-1
CSVAAGPQETQYF | TGCAGCGTTGCAGCAGGGCCCCAAGAGACCCAGTACTTC | . | TRBJ2-5 | . | TRBV29-1
CASRRTSGSDTQYF | TGTGCCAGCAGAAGGACTAGCGGGTCAGATACGCAGTATTTT | TRBD2 | TRBJ2-3 | many | TRBV6-5
CASSPSPGTDTGELFF | TGTGCCAGCAGCCCTAGCCCTGGGACAGACACCGGGGAGCTGTTTTTT | TRBD1 | TRBJ2-2 | . | TRBV7-2
CSVEGQGGEKLFF | TGCAGCGTGGAGGGACAGGGGGGTGAAAAACTGTTTTTT | TRBD1 | TRBJ1-4 | once | TRBV29-1
CASPPSGTLNTGELFF | TGTGCCAGCCCCCCCAGTGGGACTCTGAACACCGGGGAGCTGTTTTTT | . | TRBJ2-2 | once | TRBV28
CATSRDLTSGGGDTQYF | TGTGCCACCAGCAGAGATCTAACTAGCGGTGGAGGAGATACGCAGTATTTT | TRBD2 | TRBJ2-3 | . | TRBV15
CASSTRVGEQYF | TGTGCCAGCAGTACCCGCGTGGGGGAGCAGTACTTC | . | TRBJ2-7 | . | TRBV28
CSAGTGGDEQYF | TGCAGCGCCGGGACAGGGGGGGACGAGCAGTACTTC | TRBD1 | TRBJ2-7 | . | TRBV29-1
CASSLRAEQYF | TGTGCCAGCAGTTTGAGGGCCGAGCAGTACTTC | . | TRBJ2-7 | . | TRBV28
CASSWERGYNEQFF | TGCGCCAGCAGCTGGGAAAGGGGGTACAATGAGCAGTTCTTC | . | TRBJ2-1 | . | TRBV4-1
CASSSGTIEYEQYF | TGTGCCAGCAGTTCCGGGACCATAGAATACGAGCAGTACTTC | . | TRBJ2-7 | . | TRBV5-4
CASSPRQGYTGELFF | TGTGCCAGCAGTCCGCGACAGGGTTACACCGGGGAGCTGTTTTTT | TRBD1 | TRBJ2-2 | . | TRBV28
CASSLGGRGYTF | TGTGCCAGCAGCTTGGGAGGCCGTGGCTACACCTTC | . | TRBJ1-2 | . | TRBV7-9
CASSLGRQESETQYF | TGTGCCAGCAGCTTAGGGCGGCAGGAGAGCGAGACCCAGTACTTC | . | TRBJ2-5 | . | TRBV7-9
CASSGKRNPTEAFF | TGTGCCAGCAGTGGAAAGCGTAATCCCACTGAAGCTTTCTTT | . | TRBJ1-1 | . | TRBV6-1
CASSGRGTGANVLTF | TGTGCCAGCAGTGGCAGGGGAACCGGGGCCAACGTCCTGACTTTC | . | TRBJ2-6 | . | TRBV27
CASSYGLLRETQYF | TGTGCCAGCAGTTACGGACTTTTGCGGGAGACCCAGTACTTC | . | TRBJ2-5 | . | TRBV6-6
CASSFIGTGNTIYF | TGTGCCAGCAGCTTCATAGGTACTGGAAACACCATATATTTT | . | TRBJ1-3 | . | TRBV5-6